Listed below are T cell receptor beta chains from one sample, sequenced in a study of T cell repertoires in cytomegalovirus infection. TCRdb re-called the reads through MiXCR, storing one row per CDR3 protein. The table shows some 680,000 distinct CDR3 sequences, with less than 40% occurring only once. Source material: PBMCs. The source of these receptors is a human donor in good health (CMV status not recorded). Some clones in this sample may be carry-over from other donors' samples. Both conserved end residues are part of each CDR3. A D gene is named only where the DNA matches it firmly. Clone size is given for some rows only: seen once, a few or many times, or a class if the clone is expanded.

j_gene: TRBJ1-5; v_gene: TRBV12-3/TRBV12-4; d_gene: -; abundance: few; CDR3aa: CASSSPRGGHQPQHF
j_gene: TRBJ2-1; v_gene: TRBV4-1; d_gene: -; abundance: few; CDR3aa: CASSQADGSYNEQFF
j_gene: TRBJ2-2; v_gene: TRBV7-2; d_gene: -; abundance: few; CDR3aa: CASSSPRDGELFF
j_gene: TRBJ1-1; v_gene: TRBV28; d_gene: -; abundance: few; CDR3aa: CASIGRSPSFMNTEAFF
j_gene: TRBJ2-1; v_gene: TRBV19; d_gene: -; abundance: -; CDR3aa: CASSMGVGYNEQFF
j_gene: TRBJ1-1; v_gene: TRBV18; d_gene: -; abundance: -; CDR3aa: CASSPPIRGINTEAFF
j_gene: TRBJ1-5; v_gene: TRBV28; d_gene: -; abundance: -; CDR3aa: CASVSGSNQPQHF
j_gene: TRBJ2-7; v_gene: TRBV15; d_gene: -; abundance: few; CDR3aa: CATSRDRGASYEQYF
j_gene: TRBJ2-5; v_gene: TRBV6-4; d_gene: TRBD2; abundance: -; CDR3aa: CASSGSSGGEETQYF
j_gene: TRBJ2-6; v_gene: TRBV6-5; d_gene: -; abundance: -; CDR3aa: CASSLTGPSGANVLTF
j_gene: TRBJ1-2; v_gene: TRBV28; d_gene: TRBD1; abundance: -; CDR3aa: CASWTGGFYGYTF
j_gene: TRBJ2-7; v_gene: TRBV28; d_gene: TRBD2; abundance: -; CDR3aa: CASRAGTSVTYEQYF
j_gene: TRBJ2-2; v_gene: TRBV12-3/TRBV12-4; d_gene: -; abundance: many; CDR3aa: CASSPPTGRANTGELFF
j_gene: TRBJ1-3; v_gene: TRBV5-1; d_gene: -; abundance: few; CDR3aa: CASSSTGTNGNTIYF
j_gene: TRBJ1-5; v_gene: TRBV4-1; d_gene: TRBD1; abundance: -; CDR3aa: CASSPGTGIINQPQHF
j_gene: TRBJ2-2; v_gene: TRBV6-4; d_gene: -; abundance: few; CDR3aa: CASSENAGRTGELFF
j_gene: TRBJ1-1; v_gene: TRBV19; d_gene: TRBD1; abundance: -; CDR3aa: CASSIGSPGQRNTEAFF
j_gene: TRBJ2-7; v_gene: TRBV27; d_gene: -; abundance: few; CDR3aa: CASNSRREGGYEQYF
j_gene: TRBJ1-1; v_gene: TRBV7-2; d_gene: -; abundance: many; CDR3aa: CASSFREKGNTEAFF
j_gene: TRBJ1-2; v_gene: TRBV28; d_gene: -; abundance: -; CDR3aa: CASMAKELGYTF
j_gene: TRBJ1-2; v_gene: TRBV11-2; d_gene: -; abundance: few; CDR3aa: CASSLGVGRDIYYGYTF
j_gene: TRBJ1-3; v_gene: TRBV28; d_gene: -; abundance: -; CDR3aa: CASSPTGWNTIYF
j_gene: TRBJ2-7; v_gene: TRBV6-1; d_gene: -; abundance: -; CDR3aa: CASSEGIGGYEQYF
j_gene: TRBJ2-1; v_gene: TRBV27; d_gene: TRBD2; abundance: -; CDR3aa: CASRRGLAGNNEQFF
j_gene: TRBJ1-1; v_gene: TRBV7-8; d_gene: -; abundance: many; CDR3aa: CASSLVGRRNTEAFF
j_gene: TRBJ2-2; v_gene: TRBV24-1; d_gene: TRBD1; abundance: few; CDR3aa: CATSDLTKGTANTGELFF
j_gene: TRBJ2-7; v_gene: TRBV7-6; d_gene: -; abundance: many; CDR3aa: CASSLGRYYEQYF
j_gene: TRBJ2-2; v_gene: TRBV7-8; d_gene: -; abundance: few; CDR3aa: CASSRSTVNTGELFF
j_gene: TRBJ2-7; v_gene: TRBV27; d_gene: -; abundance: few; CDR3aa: CASGIGPPYEQYF
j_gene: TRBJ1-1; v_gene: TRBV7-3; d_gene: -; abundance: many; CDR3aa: CASSSGQNTEAFF
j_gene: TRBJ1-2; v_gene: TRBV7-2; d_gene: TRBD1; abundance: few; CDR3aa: CASSLAPDRVNGYTF
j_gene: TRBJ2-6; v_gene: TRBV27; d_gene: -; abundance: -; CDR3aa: CASTSTGSSGANVLTF
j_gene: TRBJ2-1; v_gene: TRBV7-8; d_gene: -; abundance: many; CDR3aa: CASSLAQGGLHYNEQFF
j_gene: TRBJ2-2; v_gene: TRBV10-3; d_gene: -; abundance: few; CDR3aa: CAISSGTGNTGELFF
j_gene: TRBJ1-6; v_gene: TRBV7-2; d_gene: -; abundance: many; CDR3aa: CASSLEAIWNSPLHF
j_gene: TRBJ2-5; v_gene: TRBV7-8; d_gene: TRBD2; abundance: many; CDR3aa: CASTTGLAGAETQYF
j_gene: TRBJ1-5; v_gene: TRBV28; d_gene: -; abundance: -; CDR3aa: CAVGGARNQPQHF
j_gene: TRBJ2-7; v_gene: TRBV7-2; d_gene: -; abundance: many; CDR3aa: CASSLAVSSYEQYF
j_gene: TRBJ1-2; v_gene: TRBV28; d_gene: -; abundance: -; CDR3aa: CASSSGEPYGYTF
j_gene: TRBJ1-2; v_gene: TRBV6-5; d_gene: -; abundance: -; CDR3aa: CASSYSGSANYGYTF
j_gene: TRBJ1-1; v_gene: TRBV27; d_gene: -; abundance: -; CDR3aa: CASSPRTLGSTEAFF
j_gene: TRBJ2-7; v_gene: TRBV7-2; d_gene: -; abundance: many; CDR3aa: CASSLDFRQKLSYEQYF
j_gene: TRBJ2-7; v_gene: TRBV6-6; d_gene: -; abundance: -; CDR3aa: CASSATLPPEQYF
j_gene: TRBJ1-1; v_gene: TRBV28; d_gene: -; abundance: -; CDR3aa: CASSLGGMGDTEAFF
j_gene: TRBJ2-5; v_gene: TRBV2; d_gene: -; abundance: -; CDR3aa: CASRTGVQETQYF
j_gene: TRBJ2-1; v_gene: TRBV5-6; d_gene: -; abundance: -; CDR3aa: CASSPPGQIEQFF
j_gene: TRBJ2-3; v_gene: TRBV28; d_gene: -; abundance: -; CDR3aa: CASSSTDPTETQYF
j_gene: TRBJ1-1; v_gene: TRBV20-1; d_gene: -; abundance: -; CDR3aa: CSASDSAGHPNTEAFF
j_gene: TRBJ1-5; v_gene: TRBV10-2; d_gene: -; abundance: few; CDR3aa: CASSESGRTHNQPQHF
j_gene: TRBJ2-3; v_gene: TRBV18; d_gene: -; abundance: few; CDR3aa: CASSPPRGTQYF
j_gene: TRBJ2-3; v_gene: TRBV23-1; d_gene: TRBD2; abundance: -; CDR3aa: CASSHSGTSGRCTQYF
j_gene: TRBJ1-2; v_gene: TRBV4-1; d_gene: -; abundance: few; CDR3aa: CASSQLVVNYGYTF
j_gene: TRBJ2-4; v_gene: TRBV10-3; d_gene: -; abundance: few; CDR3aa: CAIRDDGLGIKNIQYF
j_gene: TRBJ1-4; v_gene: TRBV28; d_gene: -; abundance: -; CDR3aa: CASGATGTNEKLFF
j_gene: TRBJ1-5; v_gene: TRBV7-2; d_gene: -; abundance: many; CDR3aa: CASSSILQTGRGNQPQHF
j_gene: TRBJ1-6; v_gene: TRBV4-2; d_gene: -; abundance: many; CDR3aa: CASSQVKGVDSPLHF
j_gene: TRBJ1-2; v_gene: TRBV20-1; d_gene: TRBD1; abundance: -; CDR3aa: CSASPRLTLPGQGDGYTF
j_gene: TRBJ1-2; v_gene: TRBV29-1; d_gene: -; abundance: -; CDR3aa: CSVEVGYTF
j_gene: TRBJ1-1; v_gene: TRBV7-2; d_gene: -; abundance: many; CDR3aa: CASTIQSGPTEAFF
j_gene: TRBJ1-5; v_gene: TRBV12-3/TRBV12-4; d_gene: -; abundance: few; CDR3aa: CASSLRERNQPQHF